Below, one T cell receptor beta chain is given with its context. There are 15 residues in the CDR3. CDR1 SNHLY and CDR2 FYNNEI come from the germline V gene. Trimming removed 2 bases from V and 6 bases from J; junction bases left unmatched: 6. This entry is derived from a study of T cell changes during pregnancy in multiple sclerosis. Sequenced by immunoSEQ multiplex PCR; TCRdb stores in-frame clones only, minus some. The data hold 50,000 to 60,000 clones, with 91% observed a single time. The sequencing here drew on CD4+ T cells from peripheral blood mononuclear cells, taken in the first trimester of pregnancy. This clonotype was sampled from a female donor with multiple sclerosis, enrolled in a pregnancy study. This chain uses TRBV2 with TRBJ2-3, with 9 bases that match TRBD2. CDR3 residues: CASSEFAGGPDTQYF. The CDR3 DNA follows: TGTGCCAGCAGTGAATTTGCGGGGGGGCCTGATACGCAGTATTTT. Full variable domain (missing parts from reference TRBV2 and TRBJ2-3): EPEVTQTPSHQVTQMGQEVILRCVPISNHLYFYWYRQILGQKVEFLVSFYNNEISEKSEIFDDQFSVERPDGSNFTLKIRSTKLEDSAMYFCASSEFAGGPDTQYFGPGTRLTVL.